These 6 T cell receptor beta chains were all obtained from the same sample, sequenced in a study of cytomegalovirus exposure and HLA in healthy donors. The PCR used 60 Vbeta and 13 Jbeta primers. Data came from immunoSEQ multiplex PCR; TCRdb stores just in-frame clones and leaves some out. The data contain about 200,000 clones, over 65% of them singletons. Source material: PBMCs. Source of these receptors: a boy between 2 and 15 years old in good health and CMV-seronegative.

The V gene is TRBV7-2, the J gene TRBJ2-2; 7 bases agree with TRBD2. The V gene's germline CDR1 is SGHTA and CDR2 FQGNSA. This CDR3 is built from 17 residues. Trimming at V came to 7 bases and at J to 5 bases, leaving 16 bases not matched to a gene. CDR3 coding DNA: TGTGCCAGCATCCTTTATTCTGTCGGGGGAGGGACCGGGGAGCTGTTTTTT. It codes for CASILYSVGGGTGELFF.

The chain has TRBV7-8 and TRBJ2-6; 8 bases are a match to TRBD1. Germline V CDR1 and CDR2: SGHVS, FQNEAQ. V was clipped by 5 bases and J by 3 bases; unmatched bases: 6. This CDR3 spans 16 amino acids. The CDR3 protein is CASSRTGRSGANVLTF. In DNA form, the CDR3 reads TGTGCCAGCAGCCGGACAGGGAGGAGTGGGGCCAACGTCCTGACTTTC.

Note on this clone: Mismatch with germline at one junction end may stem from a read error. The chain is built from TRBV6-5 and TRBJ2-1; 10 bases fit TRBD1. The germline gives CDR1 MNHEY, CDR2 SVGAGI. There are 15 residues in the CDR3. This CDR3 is CASSYSGQGPNEQFF. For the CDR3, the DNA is TGTGCCAGCAGCTACTCGGGACAGGGGCCTAATGAGCAGTTCTTC.

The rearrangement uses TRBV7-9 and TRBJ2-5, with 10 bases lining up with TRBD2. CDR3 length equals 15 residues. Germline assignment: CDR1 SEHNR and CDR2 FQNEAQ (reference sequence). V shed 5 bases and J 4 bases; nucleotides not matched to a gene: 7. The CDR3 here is CASSALAGWAETQYF. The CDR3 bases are TGTGCCAGCAGCGCACTAGCGGGGTGGGCAGAGACCCAGTACTTC.

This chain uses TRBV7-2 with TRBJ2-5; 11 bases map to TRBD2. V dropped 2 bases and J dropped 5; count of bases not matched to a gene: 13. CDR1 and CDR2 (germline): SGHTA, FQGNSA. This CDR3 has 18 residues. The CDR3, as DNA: TGTGCCAGCAGCTTAAGGGGGATAGCGGGGGGGCCCATCGAGACCCAGTACTTC. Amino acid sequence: CASSLRGIAGGPIETQYF.

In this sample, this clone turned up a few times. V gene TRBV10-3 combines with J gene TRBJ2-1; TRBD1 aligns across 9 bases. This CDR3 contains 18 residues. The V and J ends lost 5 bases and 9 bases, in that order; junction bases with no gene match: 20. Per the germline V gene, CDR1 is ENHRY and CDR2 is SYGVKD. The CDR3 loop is CAISPGTGRALTSGEQFF. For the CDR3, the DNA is TGTGCCATCAGTCCTGGGACAGGGAGAGCTCTTACCTCCGGTGAGCAGTTCTTC.